The source of this TCR beta chain is a study of T cell changes during pregnancy in multiple sclerosis. TCRdb's table, derived via immunoSEQ multiplex PCR, lists solely in-frame clones and lacks some. The repertoire consists of about 34,000 clones, with just over 90% occurring once and the leading ten covering 9.5% to 15%. This CDR3 spans 15 amino acids. V trimming: 5 bases; J trimming: 5 bases; junction bases outside the gene matches: 6. Germline V gene lookup returns CDR1 SGHTA and CDR2 FQGTGA. The receptor was isolated from a female donor with multiple sclerosis, enrolled in a pregnancy study. The V and J genes are TRBV7-3 and TRBJ1-5; 10 bases are a match to TRBD1. The sample was CD8+ T cells from peripheral blood mononuclear cells, taken in the first trimester of pregnancy. The CDR3 is CASSLTGGADQPQHF. In nucleotides, the CDR3 is TGTGCCAGCAGCCTGACAGGGGGCGCGGATCAGCCCCAGCATTTT.